A selection of T cell receptor beta chains follows, all from one sample in a study of patients and donors after allogeneic stem cell transplantation. From the RT-PCR reads, TCRdb called clonotypes with MiXCR, one entry per CDR3 protein. The data contain fewer than 95,000 distinct CDR3 sequences, 4% to 5% of them seen just once; the ten biggest clones take up 2.6%. Sequences were obtained from blood, either unsorted or a sorted T cell fraction (not recorded which). These receptors were collected from a human donor who was either an allogeneic HSCT recipient or a stem cell or donor lymphocyte infusion donor (not recorded which). It is not recorded whose cells these are; they may come from a transplant donor. The CDR3 runs from the conserved cysteine through the conserved F or W. The D gene is left open where the match is weak. Not all rows give a size; the values are once, few, many and, for expanded clones, a class.

CDR3nt,CDR3aa,d_gene,v_gene,j_gene,abundance
TGCGCCAGCACCCTTACGGGGGAGACCCAGTACTTC,CASTLTGETQYF,.,TRBV10-2,TRBJ2-5,few
TGTGCCAGCAGCTCTTATCGACTGGACAATGAGCAGTTCTTC,CASSSYRLDNEQFF,.,TRBV5-4,TRBJ2-1,many
TGCAGTGCTAGAGGACAGGGACCTCTCTACGAGCAGTACTTC,CSARGQGPLYEQYF,TRBD1,TRBV20-1,TRBJ2-7,many
TGTGCCAGCGCCCGAGCAGGGAACTATGGCTACACCTTC,CASARAGNYGYTF,.,TRBV6-1,TRBJ1-2,many
TGCGCCAGCAGCCAAGATAAGGGTCTCGTCTATTCACCCCTCCACTTT,CASSQDKGLVYSPLHF,.,TRBV4-1,TRBJ1-6,many
TGTGCCACCAGCAGAGAACAGGGGGCAGACGAGCAGTACTTC,CATSREQGADEQYF,TRBD1,TRBV15,TRBJ2-7,many
TGTGCCAGCAGCTCGGGACAGTATAATTCACCCCTCCACTTT,CASSSGQYNSPLHF,TRBD1,TRBV7-2,TRBJ1-6,many
TGCGCCAGCAGCTTGCTCACCTTTGACAATCTCCTCTCAGCAACTAATGAAAAACTGTTTTTT,CASSLLTFDNLLSATNEKLFF,.,TRBV5-1,TRBJ1-4,.
TGTGCCAGCAGCCGATCTATGCTGAACACTGAAGCTTTCTTT,CASSRSMLNTEAFF,.,TRBV7-9,TRBJ1-1,many
TGTGCCAGCAGTGAAGATTACCGGGAGCAGTACTTC,CASSEDYREQYF,.,TRBV6-1,TRBJ2-7,many
TGTGCCAGCAGCTTAGCTTTTACTAGCGGGGAGCAGTTCTTC,CASSLAFTSGEQFF,TRBD2,TRBV7-6,TRBJ2-1,many
TGTGCCAGCAACATTGACAGGGGGGATGAGCAGTTCTTC,CASNIDRGDEQFF,TRBD1,TRBV2,TRBJ2-1,many
TGTGCCAGCAGCCCTAGCGGGAACTCCTACAATGAGCAGTTCTTC,CASSPSGNSYNEQFF,TRBD2,TRBV7-8,TRBJ2-1,.
TGCAGCGTTTCGGGTACAGGGATATCGGCCGGCTACACCTTC,CSVSGTGISAGYTF,.,TRBV29-1,TRBJ1-2,.
TGCAGTGCCTATAATGAAAAACTGTTTTTT,CSAYNEKLFF,.,TRBV20-1,TRBJ1-4,many
TGCAGCGTTGGGGACAGGGGCAATGAGCAGTTCTTC,CSVGDRGNEQFF,TRBD1,TRBV29-1,TRBJ2-1,many
TGTGCCAGCAGCTTAGAGCCGAATTCACCCCTCCACTTT,CASSLEPNSPLHF,.,TRBV11-2,TRBJ1-6,many
TGTGCCAGCAGCCCCACTAGCGGGGGGGCCAAGGGAGATACGCAGTATTTT,CASSPTSGGAKGDTQYF,TRBD2,TRBV7-6,TRBJ2-3,many
TGTGCCAGCAGCGTAGGAGGTATACTCACCGGGGAGCTGTTTTTT,CASSVGGILTGELFF,.,TRBV9,TRBJ2-2,.
TGCGCCAGCAGCCCCTCCGGTTTTGAAGCTTTCTTT,CASSPSGFEAFF,.,TRBV5-1,TRBJ1-1,many
TGTGCCAGCAGCTTAGGGCTTGGGGTTGGTACTGAAGCTTTCTTT,CASSLGLGVGTEAFF,.,TRBV7-8,TRBJ1-1,many
TGTGCCAGCAGAGCTTTTCGCGGGGGGGCCGGGGAGACCCAGTACTTC,CASRAFRGGAGETQYF,TRBD2,TRBV6-1,TRBJ2-5,few
TGTGCCAGCTCACCTCGCCAGCGGGAGGCCCTGGGAGGGGCCAACGTCCTGACTTTC,CASSPRQREALGGANVLTF,TRBD2,TRBV18,TRBJ2-6,few
TGTGCCAGCAGCGCACGGGGACAGGAGAACACTGAAGCTTTCTTT,CASSARGQENTEAFF,TRBD1,TRBV7-9,TRBJ1-1,many